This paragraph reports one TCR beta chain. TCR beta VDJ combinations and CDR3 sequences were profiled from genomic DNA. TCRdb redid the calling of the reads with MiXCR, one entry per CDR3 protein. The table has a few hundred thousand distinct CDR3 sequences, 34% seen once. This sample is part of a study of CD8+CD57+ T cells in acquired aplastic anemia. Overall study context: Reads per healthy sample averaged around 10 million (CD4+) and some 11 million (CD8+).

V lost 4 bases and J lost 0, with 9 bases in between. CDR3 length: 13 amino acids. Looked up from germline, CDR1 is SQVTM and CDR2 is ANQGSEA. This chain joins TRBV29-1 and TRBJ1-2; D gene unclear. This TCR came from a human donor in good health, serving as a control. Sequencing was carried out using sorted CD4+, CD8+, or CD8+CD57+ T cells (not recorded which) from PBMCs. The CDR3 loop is CSVGGSSNYGYTF. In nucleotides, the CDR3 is TGCAGCGTTGGTGGCAGTTCTAACTATGGCTACACCTTC.